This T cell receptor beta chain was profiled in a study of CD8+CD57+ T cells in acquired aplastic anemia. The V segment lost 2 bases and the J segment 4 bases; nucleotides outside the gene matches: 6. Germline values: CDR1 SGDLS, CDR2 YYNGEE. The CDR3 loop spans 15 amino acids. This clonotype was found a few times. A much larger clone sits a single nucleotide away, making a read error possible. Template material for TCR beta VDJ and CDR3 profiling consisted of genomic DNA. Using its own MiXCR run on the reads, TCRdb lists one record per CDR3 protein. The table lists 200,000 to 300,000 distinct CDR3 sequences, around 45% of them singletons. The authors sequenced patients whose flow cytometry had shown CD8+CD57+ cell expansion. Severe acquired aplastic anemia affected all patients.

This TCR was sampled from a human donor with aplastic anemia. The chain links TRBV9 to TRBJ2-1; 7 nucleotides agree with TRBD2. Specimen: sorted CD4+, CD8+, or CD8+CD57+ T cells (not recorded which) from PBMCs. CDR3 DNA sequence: TGTGCCAGCAGCGTCCGGGGAGGGGATTACAATGAGCAGTTCTTC. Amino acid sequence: CASSVRGGDYNEQFF. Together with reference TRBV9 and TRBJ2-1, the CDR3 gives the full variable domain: DSGVTQTPKHLITATGQRVTLRCSPRSGDLSVYWYQQSLDQGLQFLIQYYNGEERAKGNILERFSAQQFPDLHSELNLSSLELGDSALYFCASSVRGGDYNEQFFGPGTRLTVL.